This TCR beta chain was identified during a study of molecular identifiers for immune sequencing clone quantification. This clonotype was picked up many times. Germline V gene data show CDR1 as SEHNR and CDR2 as FQNEAQ (reference sequence). The CDR3 runs to 12 residues. V gave up 8 bases and J gave up 9 bases, with 14 bases separating them. A single record per CDR3 protein comes from TCRdb applying MiXCR to the PCR reads. The sample has 70,000 to 95,000 distinct CDR3 sequences, 15% to 20% seen once. This TCR derives from a human donor in good health. Some libraries in this study had Jurkat cell RNA spiked in. The chain uses TRBV7-9 and TRBJ2-1; possibly TRBD1 for D (6 bases). Sequencing was carried out using naive CD8+ T cells from blood, with Jurkat cell RNA spiked in. As to subset: FACS-sorted CD8+CD4-CCR7+CD45RA+ naive T cells. The CDR3 DNA reads TGTGCCAGCCTTCCGACAGGCGGTGAGCAGTTCTTC. Protein sequence: CASLPTGGEQFF.